This TCR beta chain was documented in a study of tissue T cells after allogeneic stem cell transplantation. V shed 3 bases and J 6 bases; nucleotides not matched to a gene: 7. Germline V gene data show CDR1 as SEHNR and CDR2 as FQNEAQ (reference sequence). This CDR3 has 15 amino acids. Enrolled prospectively were adult allogeneic hematopoietic cell transplant recipients whose graft-versus-host disease was steroid-refractory. Concerning this clone: Its antigen is unidentified.

Study-wide results and limits: Shared clones across patients were few; motif clustering revealed tissue-specific shared signatures.

TCRdb's table, derived via immunoSEQ multiplex PCR, lists solely in-frame clones and lacks some. This table holds about 3,100 clones, around 75% found once. This TCR came from a male patient over 55 with steroid-refractory graft-versus-host disease after an allogeneic stem cell transplant. The graft donor may have contributed some T cells. The sample consisted of small intestine tissue, taken at autopsy. The chain carries TRBV7-9 and TRBJ2-2, with 7 bases lining up with TRBD2. The CDR3 coding sequence is TGTGCCAGCAGCTTGGTACCGGCGGGAGCCGGGGAGCTGTTTTTT. Encoded protein: CASSLVPAGAGELFF.